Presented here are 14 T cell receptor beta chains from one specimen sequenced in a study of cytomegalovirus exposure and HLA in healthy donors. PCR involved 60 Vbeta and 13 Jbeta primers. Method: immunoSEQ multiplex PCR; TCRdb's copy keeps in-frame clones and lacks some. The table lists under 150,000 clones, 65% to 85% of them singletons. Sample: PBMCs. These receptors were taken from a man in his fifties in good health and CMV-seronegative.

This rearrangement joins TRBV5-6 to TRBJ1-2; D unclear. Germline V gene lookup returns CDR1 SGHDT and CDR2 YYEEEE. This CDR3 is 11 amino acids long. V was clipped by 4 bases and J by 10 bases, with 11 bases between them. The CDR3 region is CASSGGLYYTF. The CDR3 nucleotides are TGTGCCAGCAGCGGTGGACTCTACTACACCTTC. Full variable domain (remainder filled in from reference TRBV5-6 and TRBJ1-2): DAGVTQSPTHLIKTRGQQVTLRCSPKSGHDTVSWYQQALGQGPQFIFQYYEEEERQRGNFPDRFSGHQFPNYSSELNVNALLLGDSALYLCASSGGLYYTFGSGTRLTVV.

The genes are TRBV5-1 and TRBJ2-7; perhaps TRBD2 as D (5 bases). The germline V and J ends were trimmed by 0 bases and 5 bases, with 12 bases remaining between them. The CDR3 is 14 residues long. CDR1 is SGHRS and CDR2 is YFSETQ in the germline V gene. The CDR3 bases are TGCGCCAGCAGCTTGGCATCGGGGTTAGACGAGCAGTACTTC. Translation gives CASSLASGLDEQYF.

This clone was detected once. CDR3 amino acids: CASRYRDREVEKLFF. The CDR3 DNA follows: TGTGCCAGTAGGTACCGGGACAGGGAGGTTGAAAAACTGTTTTTT. J is TRBJ1-4 and V is TRBV19; 9 nucleotides agree with TRBD1. The junction had 9 bases not matched to a gene; V was cut back by 6 bases and J by 7 bases. In germline, CDR1 is LNHDA, CDR2 SQIVND (reference sequence). The CDR3 loop spans 15 amino acids. Combining the CDR3 with reference TRBV19 and TRBJ1-4 gives the whole variable domain DGGITQSPKYLFRKEGQNVTLSCEQNLNHDAMYWYRQDPGQGLRLIYYSQIVNDFQKGDIAEGYSVSREKKESFPLTVTSAQKNPTAFYLCASRYRDREVEKLFFGSGTQLSVL.

The CDR3 DNA reads TGTGCCAGCAGTCGGGACAGGCAGAACTATGGCTACACCTTC. Residues: CASSRDRQNYGYTF. The J gene is TRBJ1-2, the V gene TRBV6-5; TRBD1 aligns across 8 bases. V lost 5 bases, J lost 2 bases, and 4 bases stayed unmatched. The CDR3 runs to 14 residues. The germline V gene encodes CDR1 MNHEY and CDR2 SVGAGI.

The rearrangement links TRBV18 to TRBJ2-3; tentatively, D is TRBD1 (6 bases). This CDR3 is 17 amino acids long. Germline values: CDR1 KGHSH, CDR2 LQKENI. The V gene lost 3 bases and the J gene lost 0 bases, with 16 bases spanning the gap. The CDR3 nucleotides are TGTGCCAGCTCACCTAAACAATGGGACATTAGCACAGATACGCAGTATTTT. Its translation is CASSPKQWDISTDTQYF.

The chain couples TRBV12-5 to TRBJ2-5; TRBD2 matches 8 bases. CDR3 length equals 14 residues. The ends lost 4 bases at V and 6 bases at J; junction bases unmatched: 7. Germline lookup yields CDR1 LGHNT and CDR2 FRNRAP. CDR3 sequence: CASGSKAGEQTQYF. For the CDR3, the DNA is TGTGCTAGTGGTTCAAAAGCGGGAGAACAGACCCAGTACTTC.

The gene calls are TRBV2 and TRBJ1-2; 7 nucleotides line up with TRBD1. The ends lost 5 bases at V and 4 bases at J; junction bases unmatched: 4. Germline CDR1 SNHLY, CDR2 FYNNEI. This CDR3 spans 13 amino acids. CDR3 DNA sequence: TGTGCCAGCAGTCGCTCAGGGGGCTATGGCTACACCTTC. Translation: CASSRSGGYGYTF.

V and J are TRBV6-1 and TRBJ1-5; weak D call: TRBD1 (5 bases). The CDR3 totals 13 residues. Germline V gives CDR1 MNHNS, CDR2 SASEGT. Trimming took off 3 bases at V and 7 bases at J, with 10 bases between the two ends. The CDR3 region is CASSDWGVQPQHF. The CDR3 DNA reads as TGTGCCAGCAGTGATTGGGGGGTCCAGCCCCAGCATTTT.

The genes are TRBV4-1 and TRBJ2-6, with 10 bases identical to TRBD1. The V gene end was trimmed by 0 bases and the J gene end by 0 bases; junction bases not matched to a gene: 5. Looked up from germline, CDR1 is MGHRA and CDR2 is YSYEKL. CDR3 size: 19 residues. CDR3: CASSQDPGQGISGANVLTF. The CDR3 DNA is TGCGCCAGCAGCCAAGACCCGGGACAGGGGATCTCTGGGGCCAACGTCCTGACTTTC.

CDR3 sequence (DNA): TGTGCCAGCAGCCCCTCCCAGGCAACTAATGAAAAACTGTTTTTT. It yields the protein CASSPSQATNEKLFF. This chain links TRBV7-6 with TRBJ1-4; no firm D call. Germline CDR1 reads SGHVS; CDR2 reads FNYEAQ. V dropped 5 bases and J dropped 0 bases, with 10 bases sitting between them. The CDR3 length is 15 residues.

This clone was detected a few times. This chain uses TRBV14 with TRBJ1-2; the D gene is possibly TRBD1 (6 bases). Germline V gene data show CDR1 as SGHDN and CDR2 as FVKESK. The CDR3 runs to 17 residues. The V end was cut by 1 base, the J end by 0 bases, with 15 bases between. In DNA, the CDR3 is TGTGCCAGCAGCCAAGGACAGGTTAACCCCACTAACTATGGCTACACCTTC. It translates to CASSQGQVNPTNYGYTF.

The CDR3 DNA sequence: TGTGCCAGCAGTGTCAGGACTAGCGCAGATACGCAGTATTTT. This gives the protein CASSVRTSADTQYF. This rearrangement joins TRBV6-1 to TRBJ2-3, with TRBD2 matching over 9 bases. Losses at the gene ends were 4 bases for V and 4 bases for J; bases not matched to a gene: 3. Germline loops: CDR1 MNHNS, CDR2 SASEGT. The CDR3 extends over 14 amino acids.

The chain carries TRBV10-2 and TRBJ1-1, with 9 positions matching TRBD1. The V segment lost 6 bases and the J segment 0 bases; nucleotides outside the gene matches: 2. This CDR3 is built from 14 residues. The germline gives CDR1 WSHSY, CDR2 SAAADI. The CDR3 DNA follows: TGCGCCAGCAGAGGACAGGGGTTGAACACTGAAGCTTTCTTT. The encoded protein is CASRGQGLNTEAFF.

Here the CDR3 DNA reads TGCGCCAGCAGCTTGGGGCCGACTAGCACAGATACGCAGTATTTT. Translating gives CASSLGPTSTDTQYF. V is TRBV5-1 and J is TRBJ2-3; no clear D gene. This CDR3 has 15 residues. CDR1 and CDR2 from the germline V gene are SGHRS and YFSETQ. The germline V and J ends were trimmed by 0 bases and 0 bases, with 8 bases remaining between them.